This TCR beta chain emerged from a study of blood T cell repertoires in COVID-19. Study summary: The United States, Italy and Spain supplied acute and convalescent COVID-19 samples.

In the original processing: Nucleated cell counts were estimated from reference gene primer amplification. TCRdb's copy holds only in-frame clones and misses some; the assay was immunoSEQ multiplex PCR. V, J and clone size reflect that table, while D and trimming were determined from the DNA. Of about 200,000 clones detected, roughly 88% appear once; the ten largest clones hold more than 25%. The germline CDR1 and CDR2 sequences are SGHNT and YYREEE (reference sequence). The CDR3 extends over 14 amino acids. Trimming stripped 3 bases from V and 2 bases from J, with 12 bases between. The clonotype comes from a man between 40 and 49 years old with acute or convalescent COVID-19. This chain connects TRBV5-4 to TRBJ2-7; tentative D call: TRBD1 (6 bases). Sequenced: peripheral blood. In DNA form, the CDR3 reads TGTGCCAGCAGCTGGGGGCTTGCCGCCTACGAGCAGTACTTC. It encodes CASSWGLAAYEQYF.